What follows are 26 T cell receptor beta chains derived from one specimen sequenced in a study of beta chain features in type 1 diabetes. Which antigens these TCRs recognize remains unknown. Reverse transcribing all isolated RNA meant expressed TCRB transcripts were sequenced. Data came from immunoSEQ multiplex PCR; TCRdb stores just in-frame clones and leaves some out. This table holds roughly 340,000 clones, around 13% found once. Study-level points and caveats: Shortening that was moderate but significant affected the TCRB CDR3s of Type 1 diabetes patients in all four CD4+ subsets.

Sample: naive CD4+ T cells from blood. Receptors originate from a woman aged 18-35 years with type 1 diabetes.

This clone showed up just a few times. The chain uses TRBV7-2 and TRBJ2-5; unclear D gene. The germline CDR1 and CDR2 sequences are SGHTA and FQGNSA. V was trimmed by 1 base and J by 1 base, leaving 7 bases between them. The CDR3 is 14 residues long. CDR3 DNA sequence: TGTGCCAGCAGCTTAGGGGCAATCCAAGAGACCCAGTACTTC. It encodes CASSLGAIQETQYF.

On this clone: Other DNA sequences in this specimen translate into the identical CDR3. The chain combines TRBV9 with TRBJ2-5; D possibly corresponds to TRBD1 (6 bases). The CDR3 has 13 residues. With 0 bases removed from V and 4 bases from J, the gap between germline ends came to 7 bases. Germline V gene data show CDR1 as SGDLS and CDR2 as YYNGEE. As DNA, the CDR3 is TGTGCCAGCAGCGTAGGGGGGCGAGAGACCCAGTACTTC. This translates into CASSVGGRETQYF. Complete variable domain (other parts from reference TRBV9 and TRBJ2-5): DSGVTQTPKHLITATGQRVTLRCSPRSGDLSVYWYQQSLDQGLQFLIQYYNGEERAKGNILERFSAQQFPDLHSELNLSSLELGDSALYFCASSVGGRETQYFGPGTRLLVL.

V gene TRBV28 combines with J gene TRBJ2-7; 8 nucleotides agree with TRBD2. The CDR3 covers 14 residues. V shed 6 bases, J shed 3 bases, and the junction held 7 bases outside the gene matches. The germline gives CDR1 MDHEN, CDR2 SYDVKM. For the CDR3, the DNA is TGTGCCAGCAGGTTTAGCGGGAACCTCTACGAGCAGTACTTC. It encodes CASRFSGNLYEQYF.

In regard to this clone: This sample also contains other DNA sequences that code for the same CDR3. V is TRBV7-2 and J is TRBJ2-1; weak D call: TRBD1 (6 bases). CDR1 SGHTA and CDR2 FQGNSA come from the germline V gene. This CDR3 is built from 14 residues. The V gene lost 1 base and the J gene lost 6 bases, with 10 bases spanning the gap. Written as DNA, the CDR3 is TGTGCCAGCAGCTTAGTCGGGACAAGCAATGAGCAGTTCTTC. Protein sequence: CASSLVGTSNEQFF.

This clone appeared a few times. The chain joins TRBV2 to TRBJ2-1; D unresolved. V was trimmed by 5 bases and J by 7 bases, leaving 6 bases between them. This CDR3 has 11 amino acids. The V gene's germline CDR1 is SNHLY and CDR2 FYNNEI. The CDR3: CASSQTNEQFF. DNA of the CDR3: TGTGCCAGCAGTCAGACTAATGAGCAGTTCTTC.

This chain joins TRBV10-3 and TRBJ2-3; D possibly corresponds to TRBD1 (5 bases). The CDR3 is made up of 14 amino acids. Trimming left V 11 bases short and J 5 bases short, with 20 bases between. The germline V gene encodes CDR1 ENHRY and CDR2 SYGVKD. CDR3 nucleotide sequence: TGTGCCGGCCGAAAGGGGCCCCAAGGAGATACGCAGTATTTT. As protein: CAGRKGPQGDTQYF.

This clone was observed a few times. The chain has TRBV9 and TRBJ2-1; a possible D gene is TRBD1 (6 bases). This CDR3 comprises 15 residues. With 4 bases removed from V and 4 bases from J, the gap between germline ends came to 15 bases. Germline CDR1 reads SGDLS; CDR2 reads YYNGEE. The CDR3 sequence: CASSLATGYYNEQFF. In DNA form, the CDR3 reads TGTGCCAGCAGCCTCGCCACAGGGTATTACAATGAGCAGTTCTTC. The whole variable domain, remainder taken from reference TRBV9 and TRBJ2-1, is DSGVTQTPKHLITATGQRVTLRCSPRSGDLSVYWYQQSLDQGLQFLIQYYNGEERAKGNILERFSAQQFPDLHSELNLSSLELGDSALYFCASSLATGYYNEQFFGPGTRLTVL.

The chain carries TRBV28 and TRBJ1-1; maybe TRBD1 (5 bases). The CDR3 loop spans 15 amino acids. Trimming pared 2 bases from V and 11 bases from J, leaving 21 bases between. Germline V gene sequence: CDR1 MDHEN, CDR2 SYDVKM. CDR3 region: CASSLPGAPQGLAFF. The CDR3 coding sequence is TGTGCCAGCAGTTTACCTGGGGCGCCTCAGGGTCTGGCTTTCTTT.

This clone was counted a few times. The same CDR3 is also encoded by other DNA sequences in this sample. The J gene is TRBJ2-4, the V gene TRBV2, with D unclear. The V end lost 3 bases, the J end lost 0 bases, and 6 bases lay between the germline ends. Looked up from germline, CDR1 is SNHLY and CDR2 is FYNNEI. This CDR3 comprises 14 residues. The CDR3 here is CASSDPLAKNIQYF. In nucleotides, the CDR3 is TGTGCCAGCAGTGACCCTCTAGCCAAAAACATTCAGTACTTC.

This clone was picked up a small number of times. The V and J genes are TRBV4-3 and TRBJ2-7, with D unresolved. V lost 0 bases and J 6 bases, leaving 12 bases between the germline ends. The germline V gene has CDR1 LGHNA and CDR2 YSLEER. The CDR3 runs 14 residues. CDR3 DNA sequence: TGCGCCAGCAGCCAAGAAAGCATAGTATCCGAGCAGTACTTC. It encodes CASSQESIVSEQYF.

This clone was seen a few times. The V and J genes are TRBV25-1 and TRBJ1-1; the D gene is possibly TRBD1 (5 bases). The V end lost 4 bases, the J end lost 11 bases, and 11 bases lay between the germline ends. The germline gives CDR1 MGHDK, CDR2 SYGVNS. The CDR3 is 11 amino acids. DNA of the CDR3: TGTGCCAGCAGTGGTAATCGGGGGGCTTTCTTT. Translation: CASSGNRGAFF.

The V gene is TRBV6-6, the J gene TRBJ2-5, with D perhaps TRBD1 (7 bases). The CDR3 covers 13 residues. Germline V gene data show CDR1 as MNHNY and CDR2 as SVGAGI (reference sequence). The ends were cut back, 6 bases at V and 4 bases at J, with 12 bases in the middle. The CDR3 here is CASRIQGGETQYF. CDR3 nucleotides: TGTGCCAGCAGGATCCAGGGGGGAGAGACCCAGTACTTC.

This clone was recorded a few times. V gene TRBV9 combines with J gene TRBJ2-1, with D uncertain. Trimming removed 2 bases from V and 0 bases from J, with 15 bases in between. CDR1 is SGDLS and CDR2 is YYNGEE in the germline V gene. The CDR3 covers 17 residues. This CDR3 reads CASSVADSGLSYNEQFF. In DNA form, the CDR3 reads TGTGCCAGCAGCGTTGCCGATTCTGGGCTCTCCTACAATGAGCAGTTCTTC.

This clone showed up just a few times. The CDR3 DNA reads as TGTGCCAGCTCACGCGGGGGCCTGAACACTGAAGCTTTCTTT. Encoded protein: CASSRGGLNTEAFF. This chain connects TRBV28 to TRBJ1-1; tentatively, D is TRBD1 (6 bases). Germline CDR1 is MDHEN and CDR2 is SYDVKM. Trimming shortened V by 8 bases and J by 0 bases, and 13 bases separated the two germline ends. The CDR3 covers 14 residues. The complete variable domain, with remaining parts taken from reference TRBV28 and TRBJ1-1, reads DVKVTQSSRYLVKRTGEKVFLECVQDMDHENMFWYRQDPGLGLRLIYFSYDVKMKEKGDIPEGYSVSREKKERFSLILESASTNQTSMYLCASSRGGLNTEAFFGQGTRLTVV.

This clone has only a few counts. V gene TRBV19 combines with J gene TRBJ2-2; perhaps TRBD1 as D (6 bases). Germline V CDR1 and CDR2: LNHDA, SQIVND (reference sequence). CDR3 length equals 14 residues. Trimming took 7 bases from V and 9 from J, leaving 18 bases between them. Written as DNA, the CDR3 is TGTGCCAGTACCCCATGGATGGGGGCCCGGGAGCTGTTTTTT. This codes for CASTPWMGARELFF.

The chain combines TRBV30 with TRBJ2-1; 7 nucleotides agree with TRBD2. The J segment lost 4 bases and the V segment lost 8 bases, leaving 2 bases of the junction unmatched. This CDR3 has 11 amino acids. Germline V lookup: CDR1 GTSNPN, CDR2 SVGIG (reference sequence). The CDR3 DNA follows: TGTGCCCGGGGGGAGTACAATGAGCAGTTCTTC. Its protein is CARGEYNEQFF.

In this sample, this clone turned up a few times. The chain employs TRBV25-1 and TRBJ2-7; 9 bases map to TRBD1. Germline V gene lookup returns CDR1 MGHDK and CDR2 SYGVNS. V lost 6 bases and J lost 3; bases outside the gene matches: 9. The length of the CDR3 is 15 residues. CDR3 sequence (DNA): TGTGCCAGCAGCGATCCGGGACAGGGTTACTACGAGCAGTACTTC. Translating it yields CASSDPGQGYYEQYF.

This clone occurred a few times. The chain's CDR3 is CASSLGVAARGDEQYF. The CDR3 DNA reads as TGCGCCAGCAGCTTGGGAGTTGCGGCCAGGGGGGACGAGCAGTACTTC. This chain uses TRBV5-1 with TRBJ2-7, with D possibly TRBD1 on 7 matching bases. Germline loops: CDR1 SGHRS, CDR2 YFSETQ. This CDR3 comprises 16 residues. Deletions cut 0 bases from V and 5 bases from J, with 18 bases between.

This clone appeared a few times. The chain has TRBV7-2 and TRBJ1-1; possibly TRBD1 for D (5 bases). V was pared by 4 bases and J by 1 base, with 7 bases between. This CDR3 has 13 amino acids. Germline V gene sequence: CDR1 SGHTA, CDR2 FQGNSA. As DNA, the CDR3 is TGTGCCAGCAGCTCCGGACAGAACACTGAAGCTTTCTTT. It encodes CASSSGQNTEAFF.

The CDR3, as DNA: TGTGCCAGCAGCTTACAGTCCAGGTTTACTGAAGCTTTCTTT. It codes for CASSLQSRFTEAFF. This chain links TRBV7-9 with TRBJ1-1; D is ambiguous. CDR1 and CDR2 from the germline V gene are SEHNR and FQNEAQ (reference sequence). This CDR3 is built from 14 residues. Deletions cut 2 bases from V and 5 bases from J, with 12 bases between.

The CDR3 is CASSSIRRGQFLNMNTEAFF. Written as DNA, the CDR3 is TGCGCCAGCAGCTCGATCCGCCGGGGACAGTTCCTCAACATGAACACTGAAGCTTTCTTT. V and J are TRBV5-1 and TRBJ1-1; 7 bases align to TRBD1. CDR3 size: 20 residues. V was clipped by 3 bases and J by 0 bases; unmatched bases: 20. Germline assignment: CDR1 SGHRS and CDR2 YFSETQ.

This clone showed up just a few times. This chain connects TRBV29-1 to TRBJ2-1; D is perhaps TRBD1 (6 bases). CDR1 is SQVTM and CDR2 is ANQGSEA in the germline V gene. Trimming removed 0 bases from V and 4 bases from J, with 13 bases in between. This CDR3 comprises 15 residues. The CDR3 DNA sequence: TGCAGCGTTGAAGACTTCCGAACAGGGTACAATGAGCAGTTCTTC. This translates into CSVEDFRTGYNEQFF.

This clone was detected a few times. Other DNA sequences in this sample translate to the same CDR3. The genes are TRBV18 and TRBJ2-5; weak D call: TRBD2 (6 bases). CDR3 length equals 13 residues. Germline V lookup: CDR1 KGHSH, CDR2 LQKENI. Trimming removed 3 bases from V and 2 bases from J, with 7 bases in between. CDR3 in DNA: TGTGCCAGCTCACCGGGACTGCAAGAGACCCAGTACTTC. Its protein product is CASSPGLQETQYF.

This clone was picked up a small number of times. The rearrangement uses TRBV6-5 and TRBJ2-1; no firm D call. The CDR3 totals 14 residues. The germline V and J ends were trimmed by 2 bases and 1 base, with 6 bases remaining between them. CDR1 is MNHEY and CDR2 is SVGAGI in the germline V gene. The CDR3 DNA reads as TGTGCCAGCAGTTACGGAGTATCCTACAATGAGCAGTTCTTC. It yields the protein CASSYGVSYNEQFF.

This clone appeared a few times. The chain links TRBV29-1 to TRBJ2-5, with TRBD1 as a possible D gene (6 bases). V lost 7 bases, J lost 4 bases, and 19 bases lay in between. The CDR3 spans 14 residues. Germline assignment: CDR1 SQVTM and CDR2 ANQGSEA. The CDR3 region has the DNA TGCAGCGCCCTAAATCGGGACACCTCAGAGACCCAGTACTTC. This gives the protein CSALNRDTSETQYF.

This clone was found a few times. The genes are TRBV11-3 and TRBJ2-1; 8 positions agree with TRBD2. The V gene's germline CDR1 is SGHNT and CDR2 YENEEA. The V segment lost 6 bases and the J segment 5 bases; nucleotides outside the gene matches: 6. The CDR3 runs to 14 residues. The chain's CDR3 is CASRYGRADNEQFF. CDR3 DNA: TGTGCCAGCAGGTACGGGAGGGCGGACAATGAGCAGTTCTTC.